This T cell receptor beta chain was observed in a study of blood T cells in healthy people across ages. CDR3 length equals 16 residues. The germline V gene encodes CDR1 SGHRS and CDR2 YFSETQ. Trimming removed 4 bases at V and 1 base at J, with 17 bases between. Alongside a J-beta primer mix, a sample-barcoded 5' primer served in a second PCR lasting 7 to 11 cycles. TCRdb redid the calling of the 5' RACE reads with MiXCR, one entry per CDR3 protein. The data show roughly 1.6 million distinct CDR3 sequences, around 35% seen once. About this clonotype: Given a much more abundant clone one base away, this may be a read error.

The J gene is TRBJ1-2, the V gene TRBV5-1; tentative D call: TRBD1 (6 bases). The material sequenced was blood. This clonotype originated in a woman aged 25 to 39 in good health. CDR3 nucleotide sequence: TGCGCCAGCAGCCCTTATAACAGGGAGTTTAACTATGGCTACACCTTC. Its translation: CASSPYNREFNYGYTF.